The text below deals with one T cell receptor beta chain. Its specificity is not known. With 6 bases removed from V and 5 bases from J, the gap between germline ends came to 16 bases. CDR1 is MNHEY, CDR2 SMNVEV, per germline (reference sequence). This CDR3 is 14 amino acids long. TCRdb fed the RT-PCR reads into MiXCR, producing one record per CDR3 protein. The sample records fewer than 550,000 distinct CDR3 sequences, roughly 25% being singletons. The sample belongs to a study of response to subunit inactivated influenza vaccine. Study-wide points: After each seasonal influenza vaccination, few new T cells are recruited, the authors suggested.

The material sequenced was CD4+ T cells sorted from PBMCs, taken around 5 days after vaccination. The chain couples TRBV27 to TRBJ1-1; tentative D call: TRBD1 (6 bases). This TCR was sampled from a middle-aged man who received an inactivated influenza vaccine. For the CDR3, the DNA is TGTGCCAGCAGCCCAAGGGGGGGCTCGACTGAAGCTTTCTTT. Translating it yields CASSPRGGSTEAFF.